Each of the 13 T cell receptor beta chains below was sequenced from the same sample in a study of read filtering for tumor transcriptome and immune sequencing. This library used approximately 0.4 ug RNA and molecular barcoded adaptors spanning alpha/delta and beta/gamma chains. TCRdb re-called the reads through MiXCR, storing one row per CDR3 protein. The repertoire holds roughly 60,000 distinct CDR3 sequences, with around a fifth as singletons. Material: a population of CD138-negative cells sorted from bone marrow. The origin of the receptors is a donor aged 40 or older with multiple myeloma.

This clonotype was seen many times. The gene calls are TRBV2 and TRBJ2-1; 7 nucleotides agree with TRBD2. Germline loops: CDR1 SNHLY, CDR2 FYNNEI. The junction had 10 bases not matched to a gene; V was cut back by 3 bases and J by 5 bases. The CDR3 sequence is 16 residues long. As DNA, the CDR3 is TGTGCCAGCAGTGATTGGGGCGGGAGCAGGGACAATGAGCAGTTCTTC. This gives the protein CASSDWGGSRDNEQFF.

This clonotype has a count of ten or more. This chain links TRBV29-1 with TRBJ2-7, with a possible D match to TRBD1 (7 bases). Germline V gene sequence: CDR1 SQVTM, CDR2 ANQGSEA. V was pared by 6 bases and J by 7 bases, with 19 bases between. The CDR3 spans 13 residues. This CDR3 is CSVIEGAGGEQYF. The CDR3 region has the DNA TGCAGCGTGATAGAGGGGGCCGGAGGGGAGCAGTACTTC.

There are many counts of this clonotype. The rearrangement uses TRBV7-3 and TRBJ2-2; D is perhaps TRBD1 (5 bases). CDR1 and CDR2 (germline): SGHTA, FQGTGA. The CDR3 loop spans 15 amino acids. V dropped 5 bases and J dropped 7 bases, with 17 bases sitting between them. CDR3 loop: CASSPGRAGIGELFF. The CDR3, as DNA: TGTGCCAGCAGCCCCGGCCGGGCAGGGATCGGGGAGCTGTTTTTT.

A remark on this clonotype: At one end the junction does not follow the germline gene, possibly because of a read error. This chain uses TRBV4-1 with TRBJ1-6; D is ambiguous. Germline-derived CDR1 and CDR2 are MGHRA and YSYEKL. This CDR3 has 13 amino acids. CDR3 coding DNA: TGCACCAGCGGCCAAGAGATCGACAAAGCCCTCCACTTT. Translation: CTSGQEIDKALHF.

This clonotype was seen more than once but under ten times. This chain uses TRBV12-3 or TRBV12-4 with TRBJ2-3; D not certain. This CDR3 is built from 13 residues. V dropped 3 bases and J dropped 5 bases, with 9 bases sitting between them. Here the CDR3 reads CASSFGTEDTQYF. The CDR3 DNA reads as TGTGCCAGCAGTTTCGGTACGGAAGATACGCAGTATTTT.

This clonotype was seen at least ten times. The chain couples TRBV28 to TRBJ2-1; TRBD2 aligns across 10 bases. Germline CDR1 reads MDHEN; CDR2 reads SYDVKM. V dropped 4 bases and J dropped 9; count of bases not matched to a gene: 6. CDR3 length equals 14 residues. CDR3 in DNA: TGTGCCAGCAGTTCAGCGGGGGGGGTGAGTGAGCAGTTCTTC. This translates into CASSSAGGVSEQFF.

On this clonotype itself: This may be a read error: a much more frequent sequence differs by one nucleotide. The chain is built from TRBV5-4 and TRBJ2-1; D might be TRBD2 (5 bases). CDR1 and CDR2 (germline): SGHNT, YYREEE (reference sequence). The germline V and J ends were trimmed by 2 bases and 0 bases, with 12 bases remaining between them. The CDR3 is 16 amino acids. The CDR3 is CASSFGSPSSYNEQFF. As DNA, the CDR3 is TGTGCCAGCAGCTTTGGGAGCCCAAGCTCCTACAATGAGCAGTTCTTC.

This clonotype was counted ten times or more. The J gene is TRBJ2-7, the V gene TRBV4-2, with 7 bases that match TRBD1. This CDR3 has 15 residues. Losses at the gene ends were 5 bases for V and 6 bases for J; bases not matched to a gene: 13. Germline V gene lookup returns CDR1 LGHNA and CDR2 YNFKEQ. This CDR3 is CASSGRDSRYLEQYF. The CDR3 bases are TGTGCCAGCAGCGGCCGGGACAGTCGATACCTCGAGCAGTACTTC.

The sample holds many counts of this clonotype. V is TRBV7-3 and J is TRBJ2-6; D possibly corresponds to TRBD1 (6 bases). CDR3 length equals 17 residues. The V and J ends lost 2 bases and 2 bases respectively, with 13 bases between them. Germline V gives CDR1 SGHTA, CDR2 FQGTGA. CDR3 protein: CASSLAHRDAGANVLTF. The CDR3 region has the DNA TGTGCCAGCAGCTTAGCCCACAGGGATGCTGGGGCCAACGTCCTGACTTTC.

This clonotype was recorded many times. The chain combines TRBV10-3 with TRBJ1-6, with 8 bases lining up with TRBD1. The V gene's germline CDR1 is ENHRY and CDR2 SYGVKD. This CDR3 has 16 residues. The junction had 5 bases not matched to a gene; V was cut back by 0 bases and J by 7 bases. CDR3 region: CAISESRAGGNSPLHF. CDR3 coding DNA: TGTGCCATCAGTGAGTCGAGGGCAGGGGGCAATTCACCCCTCCACTTT.

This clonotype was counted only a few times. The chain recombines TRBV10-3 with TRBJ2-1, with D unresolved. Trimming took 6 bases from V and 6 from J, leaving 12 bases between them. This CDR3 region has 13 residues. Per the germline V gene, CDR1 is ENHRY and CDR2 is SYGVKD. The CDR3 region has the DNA TGTGCCATCAGCCTCCTTGGGATCAATGAGCAGTTCTTC. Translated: CAISLLGINEQFF.

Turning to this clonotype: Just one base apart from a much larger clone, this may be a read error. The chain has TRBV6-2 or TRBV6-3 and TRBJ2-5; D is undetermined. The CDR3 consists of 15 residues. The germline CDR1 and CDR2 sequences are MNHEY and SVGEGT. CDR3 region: CASTRVMRIQGTQYF. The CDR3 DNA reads TGTGCCAGCACTAGGGTCATGCGGATACAAGGGACCCAGTACTTC.

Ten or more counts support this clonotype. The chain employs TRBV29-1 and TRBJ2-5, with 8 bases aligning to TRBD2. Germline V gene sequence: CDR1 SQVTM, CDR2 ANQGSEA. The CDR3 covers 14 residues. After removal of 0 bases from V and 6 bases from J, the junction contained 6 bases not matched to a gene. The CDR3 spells CSVEEVLAGKTQYF. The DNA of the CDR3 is TGCAGCGTTGAAGAGGTGTTAGCGGGAAAGACCCAGTACTTC.